The 19 T cell receptor beta chains presented below share a single source sample, sequenced in a study of shared clonotypes between healthy human individuals (dated by TCRdb to the early 2020s). Library method: the immunoSEQ multiplex PCR assay. This immuneACCESS table, as held by TCRdb, lists in-frame sequences with V and J called but not all clones. Of the missing ones, under half trace to an unresolved V gene in checked studies; the others have no known cause. Recorded for this sample are about 510,000 clones; approximately 95% of them occurred a single time. The leading ten clones occupy about 0.064% of the sample. The sequencing input was naive CD4+ T cells sorted from blood. The cell subset or site label corresponds to: CD45RA+ positively selected. The receptors here all came from a woman in her thirties in good health.

This clone was counted a few times. The gene calls are TRBV11-2 and TRBJ2-7; D remains unclear. Trimming pared 2 bases from V and 3 bases from J, leaving 5 bases between. Germline V gives CDR1 SGHAT, CDR2 FQNNGV. The length of the CDR3 is 12 residues. CDR3 coding DNA: TGTGCCAGCAGCTTATATCTCTACGAGCAGTACTTC. Amino acid sequence: CASSLYLYEQYF.

This sequence joins TRBV6-5 and TRBJ2-2; TRBD2 aligns across 7 bases. Germline values: CDR1 MNHEY, CDR2 SVGAGI. Germline trimming cut 2 bases from V and 2 bases from J; bases unmatched to any gene: 5. The CDR3 totals 16 residues. This CDR3 reads CASSYVGGRNTGELFF. CDR3 in DNA: TGTGCCAGCAGTTACGTCGGGGGGAGAAACACCGGGGAGCTGTTTTTT.

This sequence joins TRBV15 and TRBJ2-7, with no clear D. This CDR3 is built from 14 residues. V gave up 8 bases and J gave up 3 bases, with 17 bases separating them. Germline assignment: CDR1 LNHNV and CDR2 YYDKDF (reference sequence). The CDR3 DNA reads TGTGCCACCGGCGCGCCTTCAATCAACTACGAGCAGTACTTC. Protein: CATGAPSINYEQYF.

The chain employs TRBV6-5 and TRBJ2-2; possibly TRBD2 for D (6 bases). V was trimmed by 6 bases and J by 2 bases, leaving 10 bases between them. This CDR3 comprises 14 residues. CDR1 is MNHEY, CDR2 SVGAGI, per germline. The CDR3 region has the DNA TGTGCCAGCAGCGCGGGGCGCAACACCGGGGAGCTGTTTTTT. It encodes CASSAGRNTGELFF.

The genes are TRBV30 and TRBJ2-5, with D perhaps matching TRBD1 (5 bases). The last part of the DNA fits TRBJ2-7 better; the J call may be wrong. CDR1 GTSNPN and CDR2 SVGIG come from the germline V gene (reference sequence). The CDR3 totals 11 residues. The CDR3, as DNA: TGTGCCTGCAGACAGTTCTACGAGCAGTACTTC. Amino acid sequence: CACRQFYEQYF.

This chain joins TRBV19 and TRBJ1-4, with D possibly being TRBD1 (5 bases). V lost 4 bases, J lost 8 bases, and 11 bases lay in between. The V gene's germline CDR1 is LNHDA and CDR2 SQIVND (reference sequence). This CDR3 comprises 13 residues. This CDR3 is CASSTGTGEKLFF. DNA for the CDR3: TGTGCCAGTAGTACCGGGACGGGGGAAAAACTGTTTTTT.

This chain connects TRBV7-2 to TRBJ2-7, with D possibly being TRBD2 (6 bases). Germline loops: CDR1 SGHTA, CDR2 FQGNSA. The CDR3 covers 15 residues. V lost 6 bases to trimming and J lost 2 bases, with 17 bases between them. The CDR3 reads CASSLGREKTYEQYF. In DNA, the CDR3 is TGTGCCAGCAGTCTTGGGCGGGAAAAAACCTACGAGCAGTACTTC.

The rearrangement joins TRBV14 to TRBJ2-1; 8 bases fit TRBD2. From germline, CDR1 is SGHDN and CDR2 FVKESK. CDR3 length equals 12 residues. The J segment lost 9 bases and the V segment lost 4 bases, leaving 2 bases of the junction unmatched. The CDR3 is CASSPGRGEQFF. CDR3 in DNA: TGTGCCAGCAGCCCCGGGAGGGGTGAGCAGTTCTTC.

This clone has just one count. The genes are TRBV5-8 and TRBJ2-2; TRBD1 matches 8 bases. This CDR3 comprises 14 residues. The germline V gene has CDR1 SGHTS and CDR2 YDEGEE. V lost 5 bases, J lost 6 bases, and 6 bases stayed unmatched. The CDR3 region has the DNA TGTGCCAGCAGGGGGACAGGAGCCGCCGGGGAGCTGTTTTTT. Translation gives CASRGTGAAGELFF.

This clone appeared a single time. V usage is TRBV28 and J usage is TRBJ2-5, with D unresolved. This CDR3 has 14 amino acids. V was trimmed by 4 bases and J by 2 bases, leaving 11 bases between them. Looked up from germline, CDR1 is MDHEN and CDR2 is SYDVKM. CDR3 sequence (DNA): TGTGCCAGCAGTTCCCCACCCTTACAAGAGACCCAGTACTTC. This translates into CASSSPPLQETQYF. The full variable domain, rest sourced from reference TRBV28 and TRBJ2-5, is DVKVTQSSRYLVKRTGEKVFLECVQDMDHENMFWYRQDPGLGLRLIYFSYDVKMKEKGDIPEGYSVSREKKERFSLILESASTNQTSMYLCASSSPPLQETQYFGPGTRLLVL.

This sequence joins TRBV30 and TRBJ1-1; 7 bases are a match to TRBD1. The germline gives CDR1 GTSNPN, CDR2 SVGIG (reference sequence). CDR3 length: 14 residues. Trimming removed 1 base from V and 3 bases from J; junction bases left unmatched: 5. In nucleotides, the CDR3 is TGTGCCTGGAGTGAGGGACAGACCTACACTGAAGCTTTCTTT. It specifies CAWSEGQTYTEAFF.

The chain couples TRBV2 to TRBJ2-7, with 12 bases fitting TRBD2. Trimming at V came to 9 bases and at J to 4 bases, leaving 7 bases not matched to a gene. The CDR3 length is 14 residues. Germline values: CDR1 SNHLY, CDR2 FYNNEI. The CDR3 is CASSGLAGKYEQYF. The DNA for the CDR3 is TGTGCCAGTTCAGGACTAGCGGGAAAATACGAGCAGTACTTC.

This clone was recorded only once. The rearrangement joins TRBV11-2 to TRBJ1-4, with 8 bases fitting TRBD1. V was clipped by 5 bases and J by 2 bases; unmatched bases: 4. The CDR3 loop spans 15 amino acids. CDR1 and CDR2 from the germline V gene are SGHAT and FQNNGV. CDR3 sequence: CASSNDRGTNEKLFF. For the CDR3, the DNA is TGTGCCAGCAGCAACGACAGGGGTACTAATGAAAAACTGTTTTTT. Full variable domain (remainder filled in from reference TRBV11-2 and TRBJ1-4): EAGVAQSPRYKIIEKRQSVAFWCNPISGHATLYWYQQILGQGPKLLIQFQNNGVVDDSQLPKDRFSAERLKGVDSTLKIQPAKLEDSAVYLCASSNDRGTNEKLFFGSGTQLSVL.

The chain carries TRBV5-1 and TRBJ2-3; the match to TRBD2 covers 14 bases. The CDR3 sequence is 16 residues long. Trimming removed 3 bases from V and 1 base from J; junction bases left unmatched: 1. CDR1 is SGHRS, CDR2 YFSETQ, per germline. DNA of the CDR3: TGCGCCAGCAGCTCGGGACTAGCGGGAGGCACAGATACGCAGTATTTT. Encoded protein: CASSSGLAGGTDTQYF.

This sequence joins TRBV7-2 and TRBJ1-2; D ambiguous. The CDR3 has 17 amino acids. Trimming took 6 bases from V and 4 from J, leaving 24 bases between them. Germline CDR1 reads SGHTA; CDR2 reads FQGNSA. CDR3 protein: CASSLSAAPYYSYGYTF. CDR3 in DNA: TGTGCCAGCAGTCTATCAGCGGCACCCTACTATTCCTATGGCTACACCTTC.

The rearrangement uses TRBV13 and TRBJ2-1; 9 bases map to TRBD1. The CDR3 has 16 residues. Trimming removed 2 bases from V and 7 bases from J; junction bases left unmatched: 9. Germline CDR1 PRHDT, CDR2 FYEKMQ (reference sequence). The CDR3 coding sequence is TGTGCCAGCAGCTTACCTCGGACAGGGGTCATAAATGAGCAGTTCTTC. This translates into CASSLPRTGVINEQFF.

A few counts support this clone. The V gene is TRBV2, the J gene TRBJ2-7; D may correspond to TRBD1 or TRBD2 (5 bases each). The CDR3 has 12 amino acids. Trimming shortened V by 5 bases and J by 4 bases, and 9 bases separated the two germline ends. CDR1 SNHLY and CDR2 FYNNEI come from the germline V gene. The CDR3 is CASSKGPYEQYF. The CDR3 DNA reads TGTGCCAGCAGTAAGGGACCATACGAGCAGTACTTC.

The chain links TRBV6-1 to TRBJ2-5; no firm D call. The CDR3 has 13 amino acids. Germline assignment: CDR1 MNHNS and CDR2 SASEGT. Trimming shortened V by 6 bases and J by 0 bases, and 8 bases separated the two germline ends. This chain's CDR3 is CASRVDNQETQYF. The DNA for the CDR3 is TGTGCCAGCAGGGTCGATAACCAAGAGACCCAGTACTTC.

V gene TRBV28 combines with J gene TRBJ2-3; D is tentatively TRBD1 or TRBD2 (5 bases each). The ends were cut back, 6 bases at V and 8 bases at J, with 24 bases in the middle. The V gene's germline CDR1 is MDHEN and CDR2 SYDVKM. This CDR3 is built from 16 residues. The CDR3 DNA follows: TGTGCCAGCAGCCCGATGACCGGGGCCGAAAGCGGTACGCAGTATTTT. As protein: CASSPMTGAESGTQYF. The entire variable domain, with the rest obtained from reference TRBV28 and TRBJ2-3, is as follows: DVKVTQSSRYLVKRTGEKVFLECVQDMDHENMFWYRQDPGLGLRLIYFSYDVKMKEKGDIPEGYSVSREKKERFSLILESASTNQTSMYLCASSPMTGAESGTQYFGPGTRLTVL.